A selection of T cell receptor beta chains follows, all from one sample in a study of T cell repertoires in cytomegalovirus infection. TCRdb re-called the reads through MiXCR, storing one row per CDR3 protein. The table lists 200,000 or so distinct CDR3 sequences, 25% to 30% of them singletons. The sample consisted of PBMCs. The origin of the receptors is a human donor in good health (CMV status not recorded). Some clones in this sample may be carry-over from other donors' samples. Both conserved end residues are part of each CDR3. D genes are given only for firm matches. Size is omitted from some rows. Given values are once, few, many or a class for expanded clones.

V	D	J	size	CDR3	DNA
TRBV3-1	-	TRBJ2-3	-	CASSQDKGWTDTQYF	TGTGCCAGCAGCCAGGATAAGGGGTGGACAGATACGCAGTATTTT
TRBV7-2	TRBD2	TRBJ2-2	-	CASSPSGLGRSSGASWTGELFF	TGTGCCAGCAGCCCTAGCGGACTAGGCAGGTCGAGCGGGGCTAGTTGGACCGGGGAGCTGTTTTTT
TRBV12-3/TRBV12-4	TRBD1	TRBJ1-5	few	CASSLGTGIQPQHF	TGTGCCAGCAGTCTCGGGACAGGGATTCAGCCCCAGCATTTT
TRBV7-2	-	TRBJ2-5	few	CASSPSRGGQETQYF	TGTGCCAGCAGTCCTTCGCGAGGGGGACAAGAGACCCAGTACTTC
TRBV27	TRBD2	TRBJ2-7	-	CASSSGASGGIPLEQYF	TGTGCCAGCTCGTCCGGGGCTAGCGGGGGGATTCCTCTAGAGCAGTACTTC
TRBV29-1	TRBD1	TRBJ1-1	many	CSVVGTGLDTEAFF	TGCAGCGTTGTAGGGACAGGGTTGGACACTGAAGCTTTCTTT
TRBV7-2	TRBD1	TRBJ2-2	many	CASSSGTVLTGELFF	TGTGCCAGCAGCTCTGGGACAGTTCTTACCGGGGAGCTGTTTTTT
TRBV7-2	-	TRBJ1-1	many	CASSSDFMNTEAFF	TGTGCCAGCAGCTCGGACTTTATGAACACTGAAGCTTTCTTT
TRBV23-1	-	TRBJ1-2	few	CASSQYTFKRDGPYGYTF	TGCGCCAGCAGTCAATATACGTTTAAACGGGACGGGCCTTATGGCTACACCTTC
TRBV4-1	TRBD2	TRBJ2-7	many	CASSPGRGSVYEQYF	TGCGCCAGCAGCCCGGGGAGGGGCTCGGTCTACGAGCAGTACTTC
TRBV15	-	TRBJ1-1	-	CATSKDMNTEAFF	TGTGCCACCAGTAAAGATATGAACACTGAAGCTTTCTTT
TRBV11-2	TRBD1	TRBJ1-2	-	CASSPGQVNYGYTF	TGTGCCAGCAGCCCGGGACAGGTCAACTATGGCTACACCTTC
TRBV7-6	-	TRBJ1-4	-	CASSSQGGENEKLFF	TGTGCCAGCAGCTCCCAGGGAGGGGAAAATGAAAAACTGTTTTTT
TRBV7-2	-	TRBJ1-5	many	CASSLVREGSQPQHF	TGTGCCAGCAGCTTAGTCAGGGAGGGTAGCCAGCCCCAGCATTTT
TRBV6-2/TRBV6-3	-	TRBJ2-1	-	CASRRLRSYNEQFF	TGTGCCAGCAGAAGATTGCGTTCCTACAATGAGCAGTTCTTC
TRBV6-5	TRBD2	TRBJ2-5	-	CASSYLAVQETQYF	TGTGCCAGCAGTTATCTAGCGGTACAAGAGACCCAGTACTTC
TRBV10-3	-	TRBJ2-5	few	CAISGAGRTGETQYF	TGTGCCATCAGTGGTGCCGGGAGAACAGGAGAGACCCAGTACTTC
TRBV2	-	TRBJ1-6	few	CASRDTDSPLHF	TGTGCCAGCAGAGACACAGATTCACCCCTCCACTTT
TRBV19	-	TRBJ2-1	many	CASRYDRSTYNEQFF	TGTGCCAGTAGATACGACAGGTCAACCTACAATGAGCAGTTCTTC
TRBV20-1	-	TRBJ1-5	-	CSAINFNQPQHF	TGCAGTGCTATAAATTTCAATCAGCCCCAGCATTTT
TRBV9	-	TRBJ2-1	-	CASSVEVRGAGNEQFF	TGTGCCAGCAGCGTAGAGGTCAGGGGGGCTGGAAATGAGCAGTTCTTC
TRBV25-1	-	TRBJ2-1	few	CASSEGWNEQFF	TGTGCCAGCAGTGAAGGGTGGAATGAGCAGTTCTTC
TRBV6-2/TRBV6-3	TRBD1	TRBJ2-7	few	CASITGTGGGGEQYF	TGTGCCAGCATAACCGGGACAGGGGGCGGCGGCGAGCAGTACTTC
TRBV19	-	TRBJ1-1	-	CATTHREGDTEAFF	TGTGCCACTACCCACAGGGAAGGGGACACTGAAGCTTTCTTT
TRBV7-9	-	TRBJ1-5	few	CASSFGEQPQHF	TGTGCCAGCAGCTTCGGGGAGCAGCCCCAGCATTTT
TRBV25-1	-	TRBJ2-1	-	CASSESFTEQFF	TGTGCCAGCAGTGAATCTTTCACCGAGCAGTTCTTC
TRBV12-3/TRBV12-4	TRBD2	TRBJ2-1	few	CASSSSGSSYNEQFF	TGTGCCAGCAGTTCTAGCGGAAGCTCCTACAATGAGCAGTTCTTC
TRBV7-6	TRBD2	TRBJ2-7	few	CASSLGTSGGSYEQYF	TGTGCCAGCAGCTTAGGGACTAGCGGGGGGTCCTACGAGCAGTACTTC
TRBV7-2	TRBD2	TRBJ2-5	many	CASSFPTSGGRETQYF	TGTGCCAGCAGCTTTCCGACTAGCGGGGGACGGGAGACCCAGTACTTC
TRBV6-6	TRBD1	TRBJ1-2	few	CASSYLRGDRGDFGYTF	TGTGCCAGCAGTTATCTGCGAGGGGACAGAGGAGACTTTGGCTACACCTTC
TRBV29-1	-	TRBJ1-1	-	CSAGGNSPNTEAFF	TGCAGCGCTGGGGGAAATTCGCCGAACACTGAAGCTTTCTTT
TRBV7-3	TRBD2	TRBJ2-2	few	CASSFGPGRGNTGELFF	TGTGCCAGCAGCTTCGGCCCGGGGAGGGGAAACACCGGGGAGCTGTTTTTT
TRBV6-4	-	TRBJ1-1	few	CASSDLPGQVTEAFF	TGTGCCAGCAGTGACTTGCCGGGACAAGTCACTGAAGCTTTCTTT
TRBV28	-	TRBJ1-1	many	CASSLSDRWDTEAFF	TGTGCCAGCAGTTTGTCTGACAGGTGGGACACTGAAGCTTTCTTT
TRBV29-1	-	TRBJ1-1	many	CSVKGSAEAFF	TGCAGCGTTAAGGGGTCGGCTGAAGCTTTCTTT
TRBV5-1	-	TRBJ1-2	-	CASSLGNNYGYTF	TGCGCCAGCAGCTTGGGTAACAACTATGGCTACACCTTC
TRBV5-5	-	TRBJ1-5	-	CASSNTGLPGASNQPQHF	TGTGCCAGCAGCAATACGGGACTGCCGGGGGCTAGCAATCAGCCCCAGCATTTT
TRBV7-9	TRBD1	TRBJ1-1	many	CASSSTGTETMNTEAFF	TGTGCCAGCAGCTCAACCGGGACAGAAACCATGAACACTGAAGCTTTCTTT